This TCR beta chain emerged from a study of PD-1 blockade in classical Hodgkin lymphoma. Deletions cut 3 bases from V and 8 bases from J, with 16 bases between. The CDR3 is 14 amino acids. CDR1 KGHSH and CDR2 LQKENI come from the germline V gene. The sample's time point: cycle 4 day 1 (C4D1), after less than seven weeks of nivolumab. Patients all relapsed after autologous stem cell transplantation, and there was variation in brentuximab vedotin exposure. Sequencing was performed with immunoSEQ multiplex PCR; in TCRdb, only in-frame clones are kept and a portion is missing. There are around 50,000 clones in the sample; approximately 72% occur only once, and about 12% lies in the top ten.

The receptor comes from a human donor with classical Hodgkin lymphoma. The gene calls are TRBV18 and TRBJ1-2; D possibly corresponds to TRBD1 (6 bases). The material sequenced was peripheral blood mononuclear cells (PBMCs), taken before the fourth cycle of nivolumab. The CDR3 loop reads CASSPPLIQGGYTF. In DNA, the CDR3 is TGTGCCAGCTCACCCCCGTTAATACAGGGCGGCTACACCTTC.